These 2 T cell receptor beta chains share one sample of origin, sequenced in a study of T cells in Graves' hyperthyroidism and ophthalmopathy. TCR beta CDR3 sequences were amplified from RNA transcripts. HTBI primers were the set used in a first-round RT-PCR of the TCR CDR3. TCRdb re-derived calls from the multiplex PCR reads in MiXCR, one entry per CDR3 protein. The sample lists 330,000 or so distinct CDR3 sequences; roughly 20% were seen once. The source material was blood. Every receptor here comes from a woman in her thirties or forties with Graves' ophthalmopathy.

This clonotype was counted at least ten times. The missing conserved phenylalanine or tryptophan at the end of this CDR3 makes a read error likely. This chain links TRBV5-1 with TRBJ1-1; D uncertain. V lost 0 bases and J lost 1, with 10 bases in between. CDR1 and CDR2 (germline): SGHRS, YFSETQ. This CDR3 is built from 15 residues. The CDR3 DNA is TGCGCCAGCAGCTTGGATCCGGCTACGAACACTGAAGCTTTCCTT. Protein sequence: CASSLDPATNTEAFL.

In its sample, this clonotype was seen many times. The chain has TRBV15 and TRBJ1-6, with TRBD1 as a possible D gene (6 bases). V dropped 0 bases and J dropped 7 bases, with 19 bases sitting between them. Per the germline V gene, CDR1 is LNHNV and CDR2 is YYDKDF (reference sequence). The CDR3 consists of 18 residues. CDR3 bases: TGTGCCACCAGCAGAGAGCAGTTTCGGGTGGGGGCGAATTCACCCCTCCACTTT. Amino acid sequence: CATSREQFRVGANSPLHF.